This T cell receptor (beta chain) was recorded in a study of vaccination and CD4 T cells after COVID-19. Study as a whole: Nasal swab PCR detected SARS-CoV-2 in convalescent patients; 9 or 10 had mild disease, one severe.

As for treatment: approximately 11-day PBMC culture with coronavirus spike peptide pools or control peptides (ViraFEST assay). A remark on this clonotype: Its specificity is unknown.

With 5 bases clipped from V and 3 bases from J, the junction kept 5 bases outside the gene matches. Germline lookup yields CDR1 LNHDA and CDR2 SQIVND (reference sequence). The CDR3 is made up of 14 amino acids. Oncomine TCR Beta short-read sequencing was applied to DNA from cultured CD4+ T cells. Via MiXCR, TCRdb re-called the PCR reads, giving one row per CDR3 protein. The data hold some 16,000 distinct CDR3 sequences, with about 57% observed a single time. Input material: CD4+ T cells from blood, cultured in vitro. The chain employs TRBV19 and TRBJ1-2, with 8 bases identical to TRBD1. The TCR sequence derives from a human donor who had recovered from COVID-19. CDR3 sequence: CASSVAGGDYGYTF. CDR3 nucleotide sequence: TGTGCCAGTAGTGTCGCAGGGGGCGACTATGGCTACACCTTC.